Below, one T cell receptor (beta chain) is given with its context. Antigen: not known. The data stem from a study of neurological immune-mediated disorders. The study's findings and limits: The greatest degree of TCR clonal expansion was observed in HTLV-1-associated myelopathy, with the lowest in multiple sclerosis, below that of healthy controls. The absence of any CDR3 amino acid sequence shared by expanded clones across subjects suggests that repertoires were private in all groups.

The authors produced cDNA by 5'RACE using 10-nucleotide random UMIs. MiXCR, run by TCRdb on the 5' RACE reads, gives a single entry per CDR3 protein. The sample gives some 30,000 distinct CDR3 sequences, approximately 15% of which show up once; 4.5% to 5% is in the top ten. The CDR3 sequence is 15 residues long. Trimming took off 0 bases at V and 5 bases at J, with 15 bases between the two ends. Germline V gives CDR1 SGHRS, CDR2 YFSETQ. Time point meaning: technical triplicate 3. The sorted libraries drew on 950,000 to 1,000,000 T cells that were CD4+ or CD8+. Material for sequencing was CD4+ T cells from blood. The receptor comes from a female donor with HTLV-1-associated myelopathy (HAM/TSP). The chain recombines TRBV5-1 with TRBJ2-7, with a weak D call TRBD2 (6 bases). The chain's CDR3 is CASSLEDRGKNEQYF. DNA for the CDR3: TGCGCCAGCAGCTTGGAAGATCGGGGGAAGAACGAGCAGTACTTC.